The entry below gives a single T cell receptor beta chain sequence along with its context. Its antigen is currently not known. There are no base qualities to consult, and no much larger clone falls within one base. TCR libraries were generated with the immunoSEQ multiplex PCR assay, using TCR-beta and/or TCR-alpha/delta assays for each sample. The amplified TCR libraries were sequenced on the Illumina high-throughput platform. The authors' pipeline ran thus. Clustering and dimensionality reduction relied on pairwise TCRdist distances among GMM-specific receptors from T cells that were either sorted ex vivo or expanded in vitro. Each clinical repertoire was scored by mean NN-distance, the average TCRdist to the nearest 10% of tetramer-positive reference sequences. GEM TCR motif frequency was calculated as the fraction of unique TCRs that matched known GEM sequences by V/J usage and CDR3 length. Active tuberculosis was classified by linear discriminant analysis with leave-one-out cross-validation, implemented in scikit-learn. This immuneACCESS table, as held by TCRdb, lists in-frame sequences with V and J called but not all clones. Of the missing ones, under half trace to an unresolved V gene in checked studies; the others have no known cause. V, J and clone size are taken as reported in that table, and D and trimming were inferred from the DNA itself. The sample profile shows 25,000 to 35,000 clones; roughly 96% of them were found once. The top ten clonotypes cover over 2% of the sample.

Trimming removed 0 bases from V and 7 bases from J, leaving 9 bases between the germline ends. CDR1 and CDR2 are read off the germline V gene (reference sequence) as MNHEY and SMNVEV. Counted from cysteine to phenylalanine, this CDR3 has 14 amino acids. The entry retains the CDR3 DNA only, 42 bases that are in frame from base 1. These data belong to a study of T cells in tuberculosis listed by TCRdb under 2018. Background for the entire study: In the study, CD1B tetramers and high-throughput TCR immunosequencing were combined to characterize T cells specific for the mycobacterial lipid antigen glucose monomycolate (GMM). IGRA-negative adolescents, IGRA-positive adolescents with latent tuberculosis and adults with active tuberculosis, nine to ten per group, were compared in a South African clinical cohort. Study-level results and caveats: Clinical samples were selected based on which cryopreserved specimens were available, and the active tuberculosis cases were adults whereas the controls were adolescents. Compared with IGRA-negative controls, TCR-alpha repertoires from active tuberculosis had smaller mean NN-distances to GMM-specific TCRs, which suggests clonal expansion of these TCRs. A classifier using the diverse GMM-specific repertoire reached roughly 87% accuracy (AUROC approximately 0.9), compared with around 70% accuracy using GEM motif frequencies. Shorter CDR3-alpha lengths in active tuberculosis patients partly drove the smaller NN-distances, and the TCR-beta difference was not statistically significant.

At study entry, a tuberculin skin test and the QuantiFERON-TB GOLD In-Tube IGRA were used to screen adolescents for latent tuberculosis infection. Immunosequencing was performed on unsorted cryopreserved PBMC and covered roughly 100,000 T cells per clinical donor on average. Eleven high schools in the Worcester region of the Western Cape, South Africa, served as enrollment sites for adolescents aged 12 to 18 years. Roughly 10 adolescents infected with M. tuberculosis and ten uninfected adolescents were chosen and matched for age and sex. PBMC from adolescents were isolated by density centrifugation from freshly drawn heparinized blood and then cryopreserved.

This receptor was taken from a donor between 10 and 35 years old with latent tuberculosis or without tuberculosis infection. This chain joins TRBV27 to TRBJ2-2, with the D segment identity uncertain. Material for sequencing was PBMCs. The DNA is TGTGCCAGCAGTTTATCTGGCCTGTACGGGGAGCTGTTTTTT. The translation is CASSLSGLYGELFF.